The 6 T cell receptor beta chains in this list originate from one sample, sequenced in a study of blood T cells in healthy people across ages. Next came a second PCR, run for about 6 to 12 cycles, which used a sample-barcoded 5' primer along with a J-beta primer mix. MiXCR, applied by TCRdb to the 5' RACE reads, yields one record per CDR3 protein. Found here are approximately 490,000 distinct CDR3 sequences, around 24% of them singletons; the top ten hold 8.7%. The sample was also reused in another study, on T cells of mothers and their children.

Sample: blood. Every receptor here comes from a boy aged 10-17 years in good health.

This CDR3 reads CASSAGLAGGNQETQYF. The CDR3 DNA is TGTGCCAGCAGCGCGGGACTAGCGGGAGGGAACCAAGAGACCCAGTACTTC. The rearrangement joins TRBV2 to TRBJ2-5; 16 bases fit TRBD2. The CDR3 has 17 amino acids. The germline V gene has CDR1 SNHLY and CDR2 FYNNEI. With V trimmed by 6 bases and J by 0 bases, 4 bases remained unmatched.

The gene calls are TRBV28 and TRBJ2-5; D uncertain. Trimming cost V 7 bases and J 5 bases, with 20 bases left between them. This CDR3 has 15 residues. The germline V gene has CDR1 MDHEN and CDR2 SYDVKM. The CDR3 DNA follows: TGTGCCAGCATTTCCGGGCCGGTGGGAAGGGAGACCCAGTACTTC. It specifies CASISGPVGRETQYF.

Comments on this clonotype: In this CDR3 the conserved last residue, phenylalanine or tryptophan, is missing, so a read error is likely. This chain connects TRBV5-1 to TRBJ2-1; 10 bases fit TRBD2. CDR1 and CDR2 from the germline V gene are SGHRS and YFSETQ. The V segment lost 0 bases and the J segment 1 base; nucleotides outside the gene matches: 7. The CDR3 spans 18 residues. CDR3 residues: CASSLVSSGGGSYNEQFL. The CDR3 nucleotides are TGCGCCAGCAGCTTGGTTTCTAGCGGGGGAGGTTCCTACAATGAGCAGTTCCTC.

This sequence joins TRBV21-1 and TRBJ1-5; the listed D gene, TRBD1, was not tested against the DNA. TRBV21-1 is described as a pseudogene. CDR3 size: 18 residues. The CDR3 loop reads CASSKRRLGARGNQPQHF. Written as DNA, the CDR3 is TGTGCCAGCAGCAAGAGGAGATTGGGGGCGCGGGGCAATCAGCCCCAGCATTTT.

This clonotype has just one count. The V call is TRBV10-3, the J call TRBJ1-4, with 9 bases aligning to TRBD1. Trimming took 4 bases from V and 7 from J; bases not matched to a gene: 7. The CDR3 contains 15 residues. In germline, CDR1 is ENHRY, CDR2 SYGVKD. CDR3 amino acids: CAISGTGGSIEKLFF. CDR3 bases: TGTGCCATCAGTGGAACAGGGGGCTCTATTGAAAAACTGTTTTTT.

This clonotype turned up a few times. The CDR3 DNA follows: TGTGCCAGCAGTGGAGGACAGCGCAACTATGGCTACACCTTC. Amino acid sequence: CASSGGQRNYGYTF. V is TRBV6-2 or TRBV6-3 and J is TRBJ1-2, with D perhaps matching TRBD1 (6 bases). Trimming shortened V by 5 bases and J by 2 bases, and 12 bases separated the two germline ends. The CDR3 is 14 residues long. CDR1 is MNHEY and CDR2 is SVGEGT in the germline V gene.